Each of the 31 T cell receptor beta chains below was sequenced from the same sample in a study of tissue T cells after allogeneic stem cell transplantation. Regarding time point: mouse harvest day 7 after allogeneic transplant. The graft held 10^6 splenic CD5+ T cells and 10^7 T-cell-depleted bone marrow cells. Using immunoSEQ multiplex PCR, the repertoire was profiled, and TCRdb retains in-frame clones only, with some absent. The sample holds thousands of clones, around half seen once. Sample: gut tissue. These receptors were collected from a female BALB/c mouse given C57BL/6 T cells with graft-versus-host disease after an allogeneic hematopoietic cell transplant.

A remark on this clone: The gene names here belong to mouse. Sequencing ends 1 residue short of the CDR3 end; the germline J gene provides the rest. The V gene is TRBV13-2, the J gene TRBJ2-7; 8 bases match TRBD2. Germline V gene lookup returns CDR1 NNHNN and CDR2 SYGAGS (reference sequence). The junction had 4 bases not matched to a gene; V was cut back by 0 bases and J by 5 bases. This CDR3 has 14 amino acids. CDR3 DNA, as far as it was read: TGTGCCAGCGGTGATGTGGGGGGGTGGGATGAACAGTAC. Protein sequence: CASGDVGGWDEQY. The whole CDR3 sequence reads CASGDVGGWDEQYF.

Turning to this clone: The gene names here belong to mouse. The observed sequence ends 1 residue before the CDR3 terminus, with the missing tail filled in from the germline J gene. This rearrangement joins TRBV3 to TRBJ1-4, with 9 bases that match TRBD1. This CDR3 has 15 amino acids. The trim removed 4 bases at V and 5 bases at J, leaving 5 bases unmatched. Germline V gives CDR1 SNHLY, CDR2 FYNGKV (reference sequence). Here the CDR3 reads CASSSSGTGNERLFF. CDR3 bases read: TGTGCCAGCAGCTCATCCGGGACAGGGAACGAAAGATTATTT.

On this clone: The listed genes are named as in mouse. From the germline J gene comes the end of the CDR3, since the read stops 1 residue before it. The gene calls are TRBV26 and TRBJ1-1; no definite D call. The CDR3 loop spans 12 amino acids. Trimming removed 4 bases from V and 5 bases from J, with 8 bases in between. In germline, CDR1 is KGHPV, CDR2 FQNQEV (reference sequence). CDR3 sequence reads: CASSRGQTEVFF. Incomplete CDR3 DNA: TGTGCCAGCAGTCGCGGGCAGACAGAAGTCTTC.

A remark on this clone: The gene symbols are mouse symbols. The CDR3 is cut off 1 residue early in the read; its end comes from the germline J gene. The chain couples TRBV19 to TRBJ2-7, with D tentatively TRBD1 (6 bases). V lost 2 bases, J lost 2 bases, and 11 bases lay in between. The CDR3 extends over 14 amino acids. Germline V gene sequence: CDR1 FNHDT, CDR2 SITEND (reference sequence). The CDR3 region is CASSMGTRTYEQYF. The sequenced CDR3 bases are TGTGCCAGCAGTATGGGGACAAGAACCTATGAACAGTAC.

This clone is judged large. Mouse gene names apply. The CDR3 here is CASLGSSYEQYF. The sequenced CDR3 bases are TGTGCCAGCCTGGGGAGCTCCTATGAACAGTAC. V is TRBV13-2 and J is TRBJ2-7; a weak D match, TRBD2 (6 bases). The read is 1 residue too short to cover the CDR3 end, so that end is filled in from the germline J gene. V was pared by 7 bases and J by 0 bases, with 8 bases between. Germline CDR1 is NNHNN and CDR2 is SYGAGS (reference sequence). The CDR3 has 12 amino acids.

Turning to this clone: The genes and germline here are from mouse. The read comes to an end 1 residue before the CDR3 does, leaving the germline J gene to fill in the end. The V gene is TRBV15, the J gene TRBJ1-4; no definite D call. Germline values: CDR1 SGHND, CDR2 FRSKSL. This CDR3 is built from 13 residues. With 6 bases removed from V and 4 bases from J, the gap between germline ends came to 9 bases. The chain's CDR3 is CASSLDRNERLFF. The sequenced CDR3 bases are TGTGCCAGCAGCCTTGACCGCAACGAAAGATTATTT. Full variable domain (outside the CDR3, taken from reference TRBV15 and TRBJ1-4): DAGVTQTPRHEVAEKGQTIILKCEPVSGHNDLFWYRQTKIQGLELLSYFRSKSLMEDGGAFKDRFKAEMLNSSFSTLKIQPTEPKDSAVYLCASSLDRNERLFFGHGTKLSVL.

Remarks on this clone: The gene symbols are mouse symbols. Read coverage stops 1 residue before the CDR3 terminus; the germline J gene supplies the remainder. The chain carries TRBV26 and TRBJ2-5; 9 bases match TRBD2. Germline loops: CDR1 KGHPV, CDR2 FQNQEV (reference sequence). After removal of 0 bases from V and 3 bases from J, the junction contained 1 base not matched to a gene. The CDR3 length is 15 residues. The sequenced part of the CDR3 DNA is TGTGCCAGCAGTCTGTCCTGGGGGGGGCAAGACACCCAGTAC. Its protein is CASSLSWGGQDTQY. The full CDR3 is CASSLSWGGQDTQYF.

The sample holds a few counts of this clone. Germline and genes here are mouse. Read data end 1 residue before the CDR3 end; the end is taken from the germline J gene. The chain combines TRBV26 with TRBJ1-1; D may be TRBD1 (5 bases). Germline V CDR1 and CDR2: KGHPV, FQNQEV (reference sequence). The ends were cut back, 6 bases at V and 1 base at J, with 12 bases in the middle. The CDR3 sequence is 14 residues long. This CDR3 is CASSRDHRNTEVFF. Partial CDR3 DNA: TGTGCCAGCAGCCGGGACCACAGGAACACAGAAGTCTTC.

Points on this clone: Germline and genes here are mouse. The read finishes 1 residue shy of the CDR3 end, and the germline J gene is used to complete it. This chain connects TRBV26 to TRBJ2-7; 7 bases are a match to TRBD1. This CDR3 spans 12 amino acids. Per the germline V gene, CDR1 is KGHPV and CDR2 is FQNQEV (reference sequence). The junction had 3 bases not matched to a gene; V was cut back by 4 bases and J by 6 bases. CDR3 loop: CASSPDRVEQYF. The sequenced part of the CDR3 DNA is TGTGCCAGCAGTCCAGACAGGGTTGAACAGTAC.

This clone was counted between two and nine times. Germline and genes here are mouse. The CDR3 extends 1 residue past the end of the read, so its final part is completed from the germline J gene. This sample also contains other DNA sequences that code for the same CDR3. V gene TRBV26 combines with J gene TRBJ2-2, with 9 bases fitting TRBD1. This CDR3 region has 15 residues. V lost 4 bases, J lost 3 bases, and 3 bases stayed unmatched. Germline V CDR1 and CDR2: KGHPV, FQNQEV (reference sequence). The part of the CDR3 DNA that was read is TGTGCCAGCAGTCGTGACAGGGGGGACACCGGGCAGCTCTAC. It translates to CASSRDRGDTGQLY. The complete CDR3 reads CASSRDRGDTGQLYF. Full variable domain (missing parts from reference TRBV26 and TRBJ2-2): NSKVIQTPRYLVKGQGQKAKMRCIPEKGHPVVFWYQQNKNNEFKFLINFQNQEVLQQIDMTEKRFSAECPSNSPCSLEIQSSEAGDSALYLCASSRDRGDTGQLYFGEGSKLTVL.

Comment on this clone: The genes are named according to mouse. The read is 1 residue too short to cover the CDR3 end, so that end is filled in from the germline J gene. V and J are TRBV26 and TRBJ1-1; D call uncertain. Trimming stripped 2 bases from V and 1 base from J, with 5 bases between. CDR3 length equals 13 residues. Germline V gene lookup returns CDR1 KGHPV and CDR2 FQNQEV (reference sequence). CDR3 protein: CASSLQVNTEVFF. The covered CDR3 bases are TGTGCCAGCAGTCTGCAGGTAAACACAGAAGTCTTC.

This clone was detected a few times. Each gene name is a mouse one. CDR3 bases read: TGTGCCAGCAGTCTGTCGCTGGGGGTATCCTATGAACAGTAC. Residues: CASSLSLGVSYEQY. The full CDR3 sequence reads CASSLSLGVSYEQYF. The gene calls are TRBV26 and TRBJ2-7; 7 bases are shared with TRBD2. Read coverage stops 1 residue before the CDR3 terminus; the germline J gene supplies the remainder. V dropped 0 bases and J dropped 1; count of bases not matched to a gene: 3. CDR3 size: 15 residues. CDR1 KGHPV and CDR2 FQNQEV come from the germline V gene (reference sequence).

This clone was counted only a few times. Genes and germline come from the mouse. The read comes to an end 1 residue before the CDR3 does, leaving the germline J gene to fill in the end. This chain connects TRBV12-1 to TRBJ2-7; TRBD2 matches 10 bases. The CDR3 contains 14 residues. Trimming took 0 bases from V and 4 from J; bases not matched to a gene: 2. Germline V gene data show CDR1 as SGHSN and CDR2 as HYEKVE. The covered CDR3 bases are TGTGCCAGCTCTCTCGACTGGGGGGCATATGAACAGTAC. Protein product: CASSLDWGAYEQY. The whole CDR3 sequence is CASSLDWGAYEQYF.

This clone was seen more than once but under ten times. Any gene name here is a mouse gene name. The CDR3: CASSRDRANTGQLYF. CDR3 bases read: TGTGCCAGCAGTCGGGACAGGGCAAACACCGGGCAGCTCTAC. The chain carries TRBV26 and TRBJ2-2; TRBD1 matches at 9 bases. The read ends 1 residue early relative to the CDR3; the germline J gene fills the gap. V gave up 4 bases and J gave up 0 bases; unmatched junction bases: 0. This CDR3 contains 15 residues. Germline V gene data show CDR1 as KGHPV and CDR2 as FQNQEV (reference sequence).

This clone has a handful of counts. The gene names given are mouse names. The read ends 1 residue before the CDR3 terminus; that terminus is restored from the germline J gene. V is TRBV26 and J is TRBJ2-3, with D tentatively TRBD1 or TRBD2 (5 bases each). Germline-derived CDR1 and CDR2 are KGHPV and FQNQEV (reference sequence). V gave up 2 bases and J gave up 1 base, with 7 bases separating them. This CDR3 comprises 14 residues. CDR3 residues: CASSLGGGAETLYF. The sequenced CDR3 bases are TGTGCCAGCAGTCTGGGGGGTGGTGCAGAAACGCTGTAT.

On this clone: Gene labels here are mouse ones. Sequencing ends 1 residue short of the CDR3 end; the germline J gene provides the rest. The chain is built from TRBV15 and TRBJ2-4, with D maybe TRBD1 (7 bases). Trimming removed 1 base from V and 0 bases from J, with 8 bases in between. Germline V CDR1 and CDR2: SGHND, FRSKSL. CDR3 length: 15 amino acids. The CDR3 is CASSLEGASQNTLYF. Partial CDR3 DNA: TGTGCCAGCAGTTTAGAGGGGGCTAGTCAAAACACCTTGTAC.

Turning to this clone: These gene names are mouse names. The read is 1 residue too short to cover the CDR3 end, so that end is filled in from the germline J gene. Other DNA sequences in this sample translate to the same CDR3. The chain carries TRBV23 and TRBJ1-3; the table's D call of TRBD1 was not tested on the DNA. The CDR3 has 14 amino acids. Germline CDR1 and CDR2: KGHTA and FQNQQP. The sequenced part of the CDR3 DNA is TGCTCCAGCAGCCATGACAGGGTTGGAAATACGCTCTAT. This encodes CSSSHDRVGNTLY. From start to end, the CDR3 is CSSSHDRVGNTLYF.

About this clone: The germline and genes are mouse ones. The DNA ends 1 residue before the CDR3 does, and the rest of the CDR3 is filled in from the germline J gene. The V and J genes are TRBV23 and TRBJ1-1; the table's TRBD1 call for D was not verified on the DNA. This CDR3 region has 15 residues. Germline loops: CDR1 KGHTA, CDR2 FQNQQP. CDR3 DNA, as far as it was read: TGCTCCAGCAGTCAATCGGCGCAGGGATACACAGAAGTCTTC. This gives the protein CSSSQSAQGYTEVF. The full CDR3 reads CSSSQSAQGYTEVFF.

This clone is medium-sized. Genes and germline are mouse. The missing CDR3 end, 1 residue past where the read stops, is filled in from the germline J gene. The rearrangement links TRBV2 to TRBJ1-1, with D tentatively TRBD1 (6 bases). V was trimmed by 2 bases and J by 1 base, leaving 11 bases between them. This CDR3 contains 15 residues. Germline V gene data show CDR1 as LGHNA and CDR2 as YSYQKL. The CDR3 DNA, read in part, is TGTGCCAGCAGCCAACCGGGACAAAGAAACACAGAAGTCTTC. Translating gives CASSQPGQRNTEVF. The whole CDR3 reads CASSQPGQRNTEVFF.

Remarks on this clone: Genes and germline are mouse. The sequenced fragment ends 1 residue before the CDR3 boundary, so the rest is inferred from the germline J gene. The V and J genes are TRBV2 and TRBJ2-5, with D possibly TRBD2 on 6 matching bases. CDR3 length: 14 amino acids. Between the trimmed V and J ends, which lost 0 bases and 6 bases, there was a span of 10 bases. Germline V CDR1 and CDR2: LGHNA, YSYQKL. The CDR3: CASSQDATGDTQYF. CDR3 DNA, as far as it was read: TGTGCCAGCAGCCAAGACGCGACTGGCGACACCCAGTAC.

This clone has only one observation. Gene names and germline match the mouse. The part of the CDR3 DNA that was read is TGTGCCAGCACCAGGGGTAGTGCAGAAACGCTGTAT. This gives the protein CASTRGSAETLY. The complete CDR3 protein is CASTRGSAETLYF. V usage is TRBV13-2 and J usage is TRBJ2-3; D perhaps matches TRBD1 (6 bases). The CDR3 end lies 1 residue beyond the end of the read and is filled in from the germline J gene. Trimming cost V 7 bases and J 0 bases, with 9 bases left between them. The CDR3 has 13 residues. In germline, CDR1 is NNHNN, CDR2 SYGAGS (reference sequence).

Points on this clone: Gene names are the mouse ones. The CDR3 end lies 1 residue beyond the end of the read and is filled in from the germline J gene. The chain carries TRBV13-2 and TRBJ2-4, with D uncertain. Trimming removed 0 bases at V and 0 bases at J, with 5 bases between. Germline lookup yields CDR1 NNHNN and CDR2 SYGAGS (reference sequence). The CDR3 has 14 amino acids. The chain's CDR3 is CASGDVLSQNTLYF. The DNA read from the CDR3 is TGTGCCAGCGGTGATGTGCTTAGTCAAAACACCTTGTAC.

This clone was detected a few times. All gene names here are mouse names. The CDR3 end falls 1 residue outside the read, so it is completed with the germline J gene. This sequence joins TRBV16 and TRBJ1-2; perhaps TRBD1 as D (5 bases). The CDR3 runs to 14 residues. Trimming left V 5 bases short and J 0 bases short, with 10 bases between. Looked up from germline, CDR1 is SGHSA and CDR2 is FRNQAP. The covered CDR3 bases are TGTGCAAGCAGCCCTCAGGGAGCAAACTCCGACTACACC. Translated: CASSPQGANSDYT. The whole CDR3 sequence is CASSPQGANSDYTF.

This clone was observed a handful of times. Gene names and germline match the mouse. The read gets to within 1 residue of the CDR3 end, and the germline J gene fills in the rest. The rearrangement uses TRBV20 and TRBJ2-7; 7 bases are a match to TRBD2. Germline values: CDR1 GFQATS, CDR2 STVNSAI. The trim removed 3 bases at V and 6 bases at J, leaving 2 bases unmatched. This CDR3 contains 11 residues. The sequenced part of the CDR3 DNA is TGTGGTGCTAGCTGGGGGAGTGAACAGTAC. Amino acid sequence: CGASWGSEQY. The whole CDR3 protein is CGASWGSEQYF.

Turning to this clone: Genes here carry mouse names. The read stops 1 residue short of the end of the CDR3; the missing end is completed from the germline J gene. The gene calls are TRBV30 and TRBJ1-3, with D unclear. Germline V CDR1 and CDR2: SQVVS, ANEGSEA. The CDR3 sequence is 13 residues long. Trimming left V 3 bases short and J 0 bases short, with 6 bases between. The DNA read from the CDR3 is TGTAGTTCTAGTTCGGTTTCTGGAAATACGCTCTAT. It translates to CSSSSVSGNTLY. The complete CDR3 protein is CSSSSVSGNTLYF. The full variable domain, completed using reference TRBV30 and TRBJ1-3, is SVLLYQKPNRDICQSGTSLKIQCVADSQVVSMFWYQQFQEQSLMLMATANEGSEATYESGFTKDKFPISRPNLTFSTLTVNNARPGDSSIYFCSSSSVSGNTLYFGEGSRLIVV.

Only a few counts were recorded for this clone. Genes and germline are mouse. The CDR3 end is not reached by the read, which stops 1 residue before it; the germline J gene fills it in. V is TRBV12-2 and J is TRBJ2-5, with 7 bases that match TRBD2. In germline, CDR1 is SGHLS, CDR2 HYDKME. CDR3 length: 15 amino acids. The trim removed 1 base at V and 0 bases at J, leaving 3 bases unmatched. CDR3 sequence: CASSLPLGNQDTQYF. The part of the CDR3 DNA that was read is TGTGCCAGCTCTCTTCCACTGGGGAACCAAGACACCCAGTAC. Based on the CDR3 plus reference TRBV12-2 and TRBJ2-5, the full variable domain is NSGVVQSPRYIIKGKGERSILKCIPISGHLSVAWYQQTQGQELKFFIQHYDKMERDKGNLPSRFSVQQFDDYHSEMNMSALELEDSAVYFCASSLPLGNQDTQYFGPGTRLLVL.

As to this clone: Mouse germline and gene names are used. The CDR3 end falls 1 residue outside the read, so it is completed with the germline J gene. The chain employs TRBV13-2 and TRBJ2-3; possibly TRBD1 for D (6 bases). CDR3 length: 15 amino acids. Trimming removed 3 bases from V and 0 bases from J, with 11 bases in between. CDR1 and CDR2 (germline): NNHNN, SYGAGS (reference sequence). The chain's CDR3 is CASGAGTSSAETLYF. The part of the CDR3 DNA that was read is TGTGCCAGCGGTGCCGGGACATCTAGTGCAGAAACGCTGTAT.

This clone was found a few times. These gene names are mouse names. Sequencing ends 1 residue short of the CDR3 end; the germline J gene provides the rest. The chain is built from TRBV16 and TRBJ1-2; no clear D. The CDR3 extends over 12 amino acids. The V end lost 2 bases, the J end lost 0 bases, and 1 base lay between the germline ends. In germline, CDR1 is SGHSA, CDR2 FRNQAP. The DNA read from the CDR3 is TGTGCAAGCAGCTTACCAAACTCCGACTACACC. This gives the protein CASSLPNSDYT. In full, the CDR3 reads CASSLPNSDYTF.

A word on this clone: Gene and germline names: mouse. The CDR3 loop reads CASSRRDRGPDTQYF. Incomplete CDR3 DNA: TGTGCTAGCAGTAGGCGGGACAGGGGGCCAGACACCCAGTAC. The chain is built from TRBV17 and TRBJ2-5, with 12 bases identical to TRBD1. From the germline J gene comes the end of the CDR3, since the read stops 1 residue before it. From germline, CDR1 is MNHDT and CDR2 YYDKIL. J was trimmed by 5 bases and V by 3 bases; bases with no gene match: 3. The CDR3 consists of 15 residues.

In the case of this clone: The gene names given are mouse names. The read halts 1 residue ahead of the CDR3 end, with the missing end drawn from the germline J gene. The chain links TRBV26 to TRBJ1-1, with D perhaps TRBD1 (5 bases). The CDR3 totals 14 residues. Trimming removed 3 bases at V and 0 bases at J, with 8 bases between. Germline V CDR1 and CDR2: KGHPV, FQNQEV (reference sequence). Partial CDR3 DNA: TGTGCCAGCAGTCTCCAGGGCACAAACACAGAAGTCTTC. Translated: CASSLQGTNTEVF. The CDR3, in full, reads CASSLQGTNTEVFF.

As concerns this clone: Mouse gene names apply. The CDR3 is cut off 1 residue early in the read; its end comes from the germline J gene. The chain is built from TRBV12-1 and TRBJ2-4; unclear D gene. V lost 0 bases to trimming and J lost 3 bases, with 6 bases between them. The length of the CDR3 is 13 residues. CDR1 and CDR2 from the germline V gene are SGHSN and HYEKVE. CDR3 DNA, as far as it was read: TGTGCCAGCTCTCTCCGGCAGCAAAACACCTTGTAC. Its protein product is CASSLRQQNTLY. The whole CDR3 protein reads CASSLRQQNTLYF.